The rows below give T cell receptor beta chains drawn from one sample of a study of naive CD8 T cells in extremely preterm neonates. Assay: immunoSEQ multiplex PCR; the TCRdb copy retains only in-frame clones and omits some. The data contain 5,500 to 7,000 clones, roughly 97% of them singletons. The specimen was naive CD8+ T cells from blood. The receptors were gathered from a human donor in good health. The conserved cysteine and the conserved F or W are not part of the CDR3 here.

CDR3 protein	V gene	J gene
ASSGLAATDTQY	TRBV6-6	TRBJ2-3
ASSQVARTGEFGSRGYT	TRBV4-1	TRBJ1-2
ATSRDFGAAETQY	TRBV15	TRBJ2-5
ASSRTGAGDTQY	TRBV18	TRBJ2-3
ASRYSGNTGELF	TRBV25-1	TRBJ2-2
ASSYSKISSSYEQY	TRBV6-5	TRBJ2-7
ASSLGRLAGEQY	TRBV5-1	TRBJ2-7
ASSLRSAGGAGRPGELF	TRBV5-1	TRBJ2-2
ASSWGDSGGNEQF	TRBV5-1	TRBJ2-1
ASSYQGGKTQY	TRBV27	TRBJ2-5
ASSYSGSLPETQY	TRBV7-9	TRBJ2-5
ASSSLQGAGELF	TRBV6-6	TRBJ2-2
ASSPPKPNEKLF	TRBV18	TRBJ1-4
ASSPYRRGGADTQY	TRBV11-2	TRBJ2-3
ASSLIGETQY	TRBV5-1	TRBJ2-5
ASSPGQAPLEAF	TRBV5-1	TRBJ1-1
ASSLAFWATGELF	TRBV28	TRBJ2-2
ASSLDRGYEQY	TRBV7-2	.
ATSRDPVNEQY	TRBV15	TRBJ2-7
ASSPGGVQETQY	TRBV28	TRBJ2-5
SVEESSYEQY	TRBV29-1	TRBJ2-7
AWRGWGGTDTQY	TRBV30	TRBJ2-3
ASSRSGNTQY	TRBV6-5	TRBJ2-3
ASSDSPAADYEQY	TRBV6-4	TRBJ2-7
ASSVVLGGTEAF	TRBV9	TRBJ1-1
ASSWGLAGTSYEQY	TRBV7-9	TRBJ2-7
ASGPTGSTIY	TRBV2	TRBJ1-3
ASSGPWTSGNTGELF	TRBV9	TRBJ2-2
ASSPRGGLNEQF	TRBV9	TRBJ2-1
ASSVVAGGITDTQY	TRBV9	TRBJ2-3
ASRDRGYSTDTQY	TRBV5-1	TRBJ2-3
ASSYLRGADTGELF	TRBV6-6	TRBJ2-2
ASSQERLHYEQY	TRBV4-2	.
ASSSAGDRGIYGYT	TRBV28	TRBJ1-2
AASSGTGGRFTEAF	TRBV30	TRBJ1-1
ASSIFAGEETQY	TRBV19	TRBJ2-5
ASSTGQRYEQY	TRBV5-1	.
ASSLRDRRANVLT	TRBV6-5	TRBJ2-6
ASSLAGWTYNEQF	TRBV5-1	TRBJ2-1
ATSNGPGGGEETQY	TRBV15	TRBJ2-5
ARSGPAEQGASGRSNQPQH	TRBV7-5	TRBJ1-5
ASSDLGGLTSGANVLT	TRBV5-1	TRBJ2-6
ASGSGGDKETQY	TRBV12-5	TRBJ2-5
ASSLDLYRAGNTIY	TRBV11-3	TRBJ1-3
ASTEGRGNEQF	TRBV28	TRBJ2-1
SVEKFVRGRLDNEQF	TRBV29-1	TRBJ2-1
ASSHRTGANYGYT	TRBV4-2	TRBJ1-2
ASSFPTAGNQPQH	TRBV28	TRBJ1-5
ASSFGLESRQSRANVLT	TRBV11-3	TRBJ2-6
ATSRAETDNSPLH	TRBV15	TRBJ1-6
ASSLSGGGGETQY	TRBV5-4	TRBJ2-5
AVLPNPATGVYT	TRBV30	TRBJ1-2
ASSQGRKSTDTQY	TRBV11-3	TRBJ2-3
ASSISGSADTQY	TRBV6-5	TRBJ2-3
ASSQRTGGEEAF	TRBV18	TRBJ1-1
ASSQTGTGNNEQF	TRBV4-1	TRBJ2-1
ASSFSVTYEQY	TRBV7-9	TRBJ2-7
ASRTLTGGPTDTQY	TRBV6-6	TRBJ2-3
ASSLYRDRGAF	TRBV28	TRBJ1-1
ACGDSFFYEQY	TRBV28	TRBJ2-7